This is a list of T cell receptor beta chains from one sample in a study of blood T cell repertoires in COVID-19. Assay: immunoSEQ multiplex PCR; the TCRdb copy retains only in-frame clones and omits some. Among 200,000 to 250,000 clones, 80% to 90% were seen once, and the ten largest hold roughly 3.8%. The sequencing sample was made of PBMCs or T cells enriched from blood (not recorded which). These receptors were collected from a woman aged 35 to 49 with acute COVID-19. Both conserved end residues are part of each CDR3. A D gene is named only where the DNA matches it firmly. Where a row states a size, it is once, few, many or the class of an expanded clone; other rows omit it.

V gene: TRBV5-1
J gene: TRBJ2-7
D gene: -
clone size: -
CDR3 protein: CASSLEGWDGTFSYEQYF
CDR3 DNA: TGCGCCAGCAGCTTGGAAGGGTGGGACGGGACATTCTCCTACGAGCAGTACTTC

V gene: TRBV9
J gene: TRBJ2-1
D gene: -
clone size: -
CDR3 protein: CASSEGVLAYNEQFF
CDR3 DNA: TGTGCCAGCAGCGAAGGGGTTCTGGCCTACAATGAGCAGTTCTTC

V gene: TRBV11-2
J gene: TRBJ2-7
D gene: -
clone size: -
CDR3 protein: CASRPAGVRILYEQYF
CDR3 DNA: TGTGCCAGCAGACCTGCCGGGGTCCGGATCCTCTACGAGCAGTACTTC

V gene: TRBV5-1
J gene: TRBJ2-3
D gene: TRBD2
clone size: -
CDR3 protein: CASSLAFTGGPTDTQYF
CDR3 DNA: TGCGCCAGCAGCTTGGCCTTCACGGGAGGGCCAACAGATACGCAGTATTTT

V gene: TRBV6-2/TRBV6-3
J gene: TRBJ2-3
D gene: -
clone size: -
CDR3 protein: CASSSLEVRYF
CDR3 DNA: TGTGCCAGCAGTTCCCTAGAGGTGAGGTATTTT

V gene: TRBV28
J gene: TRBJ2-5
D gene: TRBD1
clone size: -
CDR3 protein: CASSPGGTGYWNF
CDR3 DNA: TGTGCCAGCAGTCCAGGGGGTACAGGGTATTGGAACTTC

V gene: TRBV20-1
J gene: TRBJ2-3
D gene: -
clone size: -
CDR3 protein: CSARWGETQYF
CDR3 DNA: TGCAGTGCTAGGTGGGGGGAGACGCAGTATTTT

V gene: TRBV28
J gene: TRBJ2-7
D gene: -
clone size: once
CDR3 protein: CASSLGHPAEQYF
CDR3 DNA: TGTGCCAGCAGCCTGGGACACCCCGCCGAGCAGTACTTC

V gene: TRBV25-1
J gene: TRBJ1-2
D gene: -
clone size: -
CDR3 protein: CASSEGRYGYTF
CDR3 DNA: TGTGCCAGCAGTGAAGGCCGCTATGGCTACACCTTC

V gene: TRBV18
J gene: TRBJ1-2
D gene: -
clone size: -
CDR3 protein: CASSPGGVDGYTF
CDR3 DNA: TGTGCCAGCTCACCGGGCGGGGTGGACGGCTACACCTTC

V gene: TRBV9
J gene: TRBJ1-5
D gene: -
clone size: -
CDR3 protein: CASSVDQGYSNQPQHF
CDR3 DNA: TGTGCCAGCAGCGTAGATCAGGGGTATAGCAATCAGCCCCAGCATTTT

V gene: TRBV2
J gene: TRBJ2-5
D gene: -
clone size: -
CDR3 protein: CACRRVQETQYF
CDR3 DNA: TGTGCCTGCAGGAGGGTCCAAGAGACCCAGTACTTC

V gene: TRBV2
J gene: TRBJ1-5
D gene: TRBD1
clone size: -
CDR3 protein: CASSRDRGYNQPQHF
CDR3 DNA: TGTGCCAGCAGCCGGGACAGGGGTTACAATCAGCCCCAGCATTTT

V gene: TRBV12-5
J gene: TRBJ2-5
D gene: -
clone size: -
CDR3 protein: CASGPEGGKTQYF
CDR3 DNA: TGTGCTAGTGGTCCCGAGGGTGGGAAGACCCAGTACTTC

V gene: TRBV11-2
J gene: TRBJ1-1
D gene: TRBD1
clone size: -
CDR3 protein: CASSLGTGGWAEAFF
CDR3 DNA: TGTGCCAGCAGCTTAGGAACAGGGGGATGGGCTGAAGCTTTCTTT

V gene: TRBV7-3
J gene: TRBJ2-1
D gene: TRBD2
clone size: -
CDR3 protein: CASSAMGGNYNEQFF
CDR3 DNA: TGTGCCAGCAGCGCGATGGGAGGGAACTACAATGAGCAGTTCTTC

V gene: TRBV19
J gene: TRBJ2-7
D gene: TRBD1
clone size: -
CDR3 protein: CASMGDVGTGGHEQYF
CDR3 DNA: TGTGCCAGTATGGGGGACGTCGGGACAGGGGGCCACGAGCAGTACTTC

V gene: TRBV25-1
J gene: TRBJ1-6
D gene: TRBD1
clone size: -
CDR3 protein: CASSESGTGGSPLHF
CDR3 DNA: TGTGCCAGCAGTGAATCCGGGACAGGGGGCTCACCCCTCCACTTT

V gene: TRBV7-9
J gene: TRBJ2-1
D gene: TRBD1
clone size: -
CDR3 protein: CASSFGTAEGNEQFF
CDR3 DNA: TGTGCCAGCAGCTTTGGGACAGCCGAGGGCAATGAGCAGTTCTTC

V gene: TRBV5-5
J gene: TRBJ2-5
D gene: TRBD1
clone size: few
CDR3 protein: CASSLNPLGGLLETQYF
CDR3 DNA: TGTGCCAGCAGCTTAAACCCACTAGGGGGCCTTCTTGAGACCCAGTACTTC

V gene: TRBV12-3/TRBV12-4
J gene: TRBJ1-2
D gene: -
clone size: -
CDR3 protein: CASSLPGNYGYTF
CDR3 DNA: TGTGCCAGCAGTCTGCCAGGGAATTATGGCTACACCTTC

V gene: TRBV14
J gene: TRBJ2-2
D gene: TRBD1
clone size: once
CDR3 protein: CASSQRTGLGGELFF
CDR3 DNA: TGTGCCAGCAGCCAAAGGACAGGGTTGGGCGGGGAGCTGTTTTTT

V gene: TRBV19
J gene: TRBJ2-1
D gene: TRBD1
clone size: -
CDR3 protein: CASSNTGDRNINEQFF
CDR3 DNA: TGTGCCAGTAGTAATACCGGGGACAGGAATATTAATGAGCAGTTCTTC

V gene: TRBV27
J gene: TRBJ2-7
D gene: TRBD1
clone size: -
CDR3 protein: CASSWTGAKGYEQYF
CDR3 DNA: TGTGCCAGCAGTTGGACAGGGGCGAAGGGCTACGAGCAGTACTTC

V gene: TRBV5-1
J gene: TRBJ1-4
D gene: TRBD1
clone size: once
CDR3 protein: CASSSGGTNEKLFF
CDR3 DNA: TGCGCCAGCAGCTCAGGGGGCACTAATGAAAAACTGTTTTTT

V gene: TRBV27
J gene: TRBJ2-2
D gene: TRBD2
clone size: -
CDR3 protein: CASSLWPAGGTGELFF
CDR3 DNA: TGTGCCAGCAGTTTATGGCCAGCGGGAGGGACCGGGGAGCTGTTTTTT

V gene: TRBV10-1
J gene: TRBJ2-7
D gene: -
clone size: -
CDR3 protein: CASSPTLHGAYEQYF
CDR3 DNA: TGCGCCAGCAGCCCAACCCTTCACGGGGCCTACGAGCAGTACTTC

V gene: TRBV11-3
J gene: TRBJ2-2
D gene: -
clone size: -
CDR3 protein: CASSLGGGLATGELFF
CDR3 DNA: TGTGCCAGCAGCTTAGGCGGAGGGCTAGCCACCGGGGAGCTGTTTTTT

V gene: TRBV5-4
J gene: TRBJ2-7
D gene: TRBD1
clone size: -
CDR3 protein: CASSQAGTGSNEQYF
CDR3 DNA: TGTGCCAGCAGCCAGGCCGGGACAGGTTCGAACGAGCAGTACTTC

V gene: TRBV11-1
J gene: TRBJ2-1
D gene: TRBD2
clone size: -
CDR3 protein: CASSPSGTKFF
CDR3 DNA: TGTGCCAGCAGCCCGAGCGGGACGAAGTTCTTC

V gene: TRBV4-1
J gene: TRBJ1-4
D gene: -
clone size: -
CDR3 protein: CASRKNQGPTNEKLFF
CDR3 DNA: TGCGCCAGCAGAAAGAATCAGGGTCCCACTAATGAAAAACTGTTTTTT

V gene: TRBV28
J gene: TRBJ1-6
D gene: TRBD1
clone size: -
CDR3 protein: CASRKTGSSYNSPLHF
CDR3 DNA: TGTGCCAGCAGAAAGACAGGGAGCTCCTATAATTCACCCCTCCACTTT

V gene: TRBV28
J gene: TRBJ2-4
D gene: TRBD1
clone size: -
CDR3 protein: CASSSPGTGLNIQYF
CDR3 DNA: TGTGCCAGCAGTTCCCCAGGGACAGGGCTAAACATTCAGTACTTC

V gene: TRBV3-1/TRBV3-2
J gene: TRBJ1-1
D gene: TRBD1
clone size: -
CDR3 protein: CASSFAVGQSEAFF
CDR3 DNA: TGTGCCAGCAGCTTTGCCGTGGGACAGAGTGAAGCTTTCTTT

V gene: TRBV4-1
J gene: TRBJ1-2
D gene: TRBD1
clone size: -
CDR3 protein: CASSQVDRASYTF
CDR3 DNA: TGCGCCAGCAGCCAAGTGGACAGGGCTAGCTACACCTTC

V gene: TRBV28
J gene: TRBJ1-3
D gene: TRBD1
clone size: -
CDR3 protein: CASSLFPGGSGNTIYF
CDR3 DNA: TGTGCCAGCAGTTTATTCCCAGGGGGCTCTGGAAACACCATATATTTT

V gene: TRBV15
J gene: TRBJ2-4
D gene: TRBD1
clone size: -
CDR3 protein: CATSRDNQGVGKNIQYF
CDR3 DNA: TGTGCCACCAGCAGAGATAATCAGGGGGTGGGCAAAAACATTCAGTACTTC

V gene: TRBV27
J gene: TRBJ2-3
D gene: -
clone size: -
CDR3 protein: CASSYPAGQRQYF
CDR3 DNA: TGTGCCAGCAGTTACCCGGCAGGCCAGAGGCAGTATTTT

V gene: TRBV27
J gene: TRBJ2-2
D gene: TRBD2
clone size: -
CDR3 protein: CASSLSNLGLARGLSGTGELFF
CDR3 DNA: TGTGCCAGCAGTTTATCCAATCTGGGACTAGCTCGAGGGCTATCAGGCACCGGGGAGCTGTTTTTT

V gene: TRBV18
J gene: TRBJ1-6
D gene: -
clone size: -
CDR3 protein: CASSPLDSSGGSPLHF
CDR3 DNA: TGTGCCAGCTCACCCTTGGACAGCTCCGGTGGTTCACCCCTCCACTTT

V gene: TRBV2
J gene: TRBJ2-2
D gene: TRBD1
clone size: -
CDR3 protein: CASSGQGVVSGELFF
CDR3 DNA: TGTGCCAGCAGTGGACAGGGGGTAGTATCCGGGGAGCTGTTTTTT

V gene: TRBV24-1
J gene: TRBJ2-7
D gene: TRBD1
clone size: -
CDR3 protein: CATSDLGQDGAYEQYF
CDR3 DNA: TGTGCCACCAGTGATCTAGGACAGGATGGGGCCTACGAGCAGTACTTC

V gene: TRBV7-9
J gene: TRBJ2-7
D gene: TRBD1
clone size: -
CDR3 protein: CASSHPGQGAGEQYF
CDR3 DNA: TGTGCCAGCAGCCATCCGGGACAGGGGGCGGGAGAGCAGTACTTC

V gene: TRBV15
J gene: TRBJ1-5
D gene: TRBD1
clone size: -
CDR3 protein: CATSRGPGTGGGQPQHF
CDR3 DNA: TGTGCCACCAGCAGAGGCCCCGGGACAGGGGGCGGTCAGCCCCAGCATTTT

V gene: TRBV11-3
J gene: TRBJ2-5
D gene: -
clone size: -
CDR3 protein: CASSRQGSQETQYF
CDR3 DNA: TGTGCCAGCAGCCGCCAGGGGTCCCAAGAGACCCAGTACTTC

V gene: TRBV19
J gene: TRBJ1-2
D gene: TRBD1
clone size: -
CDR3 protein: CASSMKDRGPSFNGYTF
CDR3 DNA: TGTGCCAGTAGTATGAAGGACAGGGGGCCATCTTTCAATGGCTACACCTTC

V gene: TRBV28
J gene: TRBJ1-1
D gene: TRBD1
clone size: -
CDR3 protein: CASSHRQGAWAEAFF
CDR3 DNA: TGTGCCAGCAGCCACAGACAGGGGGCGTGGGCTGAAGCTTTCTTT

V gene: TRBV7-9
J gene: TRBJ2-1
D gene: -
clone size: -
CDR3 protein: CASSSPSNEQFF
CDR3 DNA: TGTGCCAGCAGCTCGCCTAGCAATGAGCAGTTCTTC